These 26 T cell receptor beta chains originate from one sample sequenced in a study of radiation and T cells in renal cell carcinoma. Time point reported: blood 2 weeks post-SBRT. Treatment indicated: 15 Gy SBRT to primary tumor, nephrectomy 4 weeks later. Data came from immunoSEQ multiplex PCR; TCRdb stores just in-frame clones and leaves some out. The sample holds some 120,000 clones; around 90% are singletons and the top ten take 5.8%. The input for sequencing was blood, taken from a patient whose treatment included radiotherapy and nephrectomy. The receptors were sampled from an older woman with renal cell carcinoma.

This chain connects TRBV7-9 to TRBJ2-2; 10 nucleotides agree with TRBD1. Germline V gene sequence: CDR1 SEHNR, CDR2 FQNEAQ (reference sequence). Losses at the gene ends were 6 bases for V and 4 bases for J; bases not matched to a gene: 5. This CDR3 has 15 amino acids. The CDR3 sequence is CASRIRQGATGELFF. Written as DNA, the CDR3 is TGTGCCAGCAGGATTAGACAGGGGGCCACCGGGGAGCTGTTTTTT.

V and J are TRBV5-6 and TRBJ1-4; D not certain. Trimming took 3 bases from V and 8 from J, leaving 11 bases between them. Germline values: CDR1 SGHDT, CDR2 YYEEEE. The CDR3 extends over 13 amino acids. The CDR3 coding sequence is TGTGCCAGCAGCTCACGGTTTGGAGAAAAACTGTTTTTT. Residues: CASSSRFGEKLFF. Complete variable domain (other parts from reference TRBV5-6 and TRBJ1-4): DAGVTQSPTHLIKTRGQQVTLRCSPKSGHDTVSWYQQALGQGPQFIFQYYEEEERQRGNFPDRFSGHQFPNYSSELNVNALLLGDSALYLCASSSRFGEKLFFGSGTQLSVL.

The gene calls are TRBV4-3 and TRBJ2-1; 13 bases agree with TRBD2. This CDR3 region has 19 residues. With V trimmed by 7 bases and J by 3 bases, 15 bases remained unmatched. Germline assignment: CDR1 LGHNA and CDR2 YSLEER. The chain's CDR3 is CASILRTSGGSGIYNEQFF. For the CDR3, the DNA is TGCGCCAGCATCCTACGGACTAGCGGGGGCTCGGGGATCTACAATGAGCAGTTCTTC.

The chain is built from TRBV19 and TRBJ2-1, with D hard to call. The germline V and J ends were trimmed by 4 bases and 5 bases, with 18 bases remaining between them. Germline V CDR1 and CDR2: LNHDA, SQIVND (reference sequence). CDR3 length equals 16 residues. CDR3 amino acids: CASSTGPRTANNEQFF. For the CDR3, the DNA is TGTGCCAGTAGTACAGGTCCCCGTACCGCCAACAATGAGCAGTTCTTC.

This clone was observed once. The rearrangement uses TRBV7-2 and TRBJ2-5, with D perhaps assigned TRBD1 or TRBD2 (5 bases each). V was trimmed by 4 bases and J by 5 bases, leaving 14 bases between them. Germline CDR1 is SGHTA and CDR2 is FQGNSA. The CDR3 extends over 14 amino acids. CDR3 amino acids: CASSSSPGTETQYF. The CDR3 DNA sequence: TGTGCCAGCAGCTCCTCGCCGGGGACGGAGACCCAGTACTTC.

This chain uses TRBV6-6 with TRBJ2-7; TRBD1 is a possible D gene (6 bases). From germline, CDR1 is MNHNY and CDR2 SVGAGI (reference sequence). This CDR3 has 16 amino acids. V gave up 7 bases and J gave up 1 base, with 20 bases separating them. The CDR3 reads CASNSPLRGTSYEQYF. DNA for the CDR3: TGTGCCAGCAATTCCCCCCTTAGGGGGACGTCCTACGAGCAGTACTTC.

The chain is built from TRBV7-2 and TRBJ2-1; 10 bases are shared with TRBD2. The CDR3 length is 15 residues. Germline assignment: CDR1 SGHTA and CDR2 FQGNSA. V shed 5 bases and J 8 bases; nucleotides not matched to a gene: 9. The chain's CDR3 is CASSPGTSVFDEQFF. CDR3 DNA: TGTGCCAGCAGCCCCGGGACTAGCGTTTTCGATGAGCAGTTCTTC.

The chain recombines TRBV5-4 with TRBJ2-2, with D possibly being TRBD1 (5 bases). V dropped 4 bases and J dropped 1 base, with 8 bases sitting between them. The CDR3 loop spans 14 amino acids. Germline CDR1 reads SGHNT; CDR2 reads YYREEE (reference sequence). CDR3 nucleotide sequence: TGTGCCAGCAGCGCAGGACAGAACACCGGGGAGCTGTTTTTT. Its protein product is CASSAGQNTGELFF.

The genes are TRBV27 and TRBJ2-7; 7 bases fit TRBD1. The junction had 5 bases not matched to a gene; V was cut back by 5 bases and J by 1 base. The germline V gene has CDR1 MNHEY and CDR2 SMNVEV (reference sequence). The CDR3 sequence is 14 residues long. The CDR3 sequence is CASSNDRVSYEQYF. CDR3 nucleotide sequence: TGTGCCAGCAGTAACGACAGGGTGTCCTACGAGCAGTACTTC.

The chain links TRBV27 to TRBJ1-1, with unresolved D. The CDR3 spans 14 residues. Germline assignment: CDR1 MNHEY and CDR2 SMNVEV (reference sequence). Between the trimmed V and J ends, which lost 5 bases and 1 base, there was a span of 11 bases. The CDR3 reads CASSPRARNTEAFF. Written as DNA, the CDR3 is TGTGCCAGCAGTCCCCGGGCCAGGAACACTGAAGCTTTCTTT.

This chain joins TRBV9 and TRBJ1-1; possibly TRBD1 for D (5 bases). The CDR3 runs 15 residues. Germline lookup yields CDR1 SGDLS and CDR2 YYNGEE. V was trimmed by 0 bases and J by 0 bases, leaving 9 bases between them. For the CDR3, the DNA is TGTGCCAGCAGCGTAGATGGACACCTGAACACTGAAGCTTTCTTT. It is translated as CASSVDGHLNTEAFF. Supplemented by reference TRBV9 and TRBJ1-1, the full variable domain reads DSGVTQTPKHLITATGQRVTLRCSPRSGDLSVYWYQQSLDQGLQFLIQYYNGEERAKGNILERFSAQQFPDLHSELNLSSLELGDSALYFCASSVDGHLNTEAFFGQGTRLTVV.

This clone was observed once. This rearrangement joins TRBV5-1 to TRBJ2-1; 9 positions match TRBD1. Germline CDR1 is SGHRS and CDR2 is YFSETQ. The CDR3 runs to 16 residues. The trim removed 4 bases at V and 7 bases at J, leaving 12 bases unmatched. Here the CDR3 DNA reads TGCGCCAGCAGCCCCGAGCGTACAGGGGGCATGAATGAGCAGTTCTTC. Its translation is CASSPERTGGMNEQFF.

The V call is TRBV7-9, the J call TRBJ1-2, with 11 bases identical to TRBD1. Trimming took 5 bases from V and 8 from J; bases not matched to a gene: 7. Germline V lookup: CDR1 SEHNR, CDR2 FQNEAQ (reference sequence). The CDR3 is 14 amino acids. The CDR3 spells CASSQGQGAGGYTF. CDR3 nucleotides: TGTGCCAGCAGCCAAGGACAGGGGGCGGGCGGCTACACCTTC. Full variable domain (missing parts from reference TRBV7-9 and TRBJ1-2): DTGVSQNPRHKITKRGQNVTFRCDPISEHNRLYWYRQTLGQGPEFLTYFQNEAQLEKSRLLSDRFSAERPKGSFSTLEIQRTEQGDSAMYLCASSQGQGAGGYTFGSGTRLTVV.

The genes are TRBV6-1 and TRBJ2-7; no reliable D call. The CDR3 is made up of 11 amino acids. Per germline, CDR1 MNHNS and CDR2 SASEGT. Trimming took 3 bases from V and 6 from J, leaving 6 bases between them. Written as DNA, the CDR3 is TGTGCCAGCAGTGACTATTTCGAGCAGTACTTC. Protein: CASSDYFEQYF.

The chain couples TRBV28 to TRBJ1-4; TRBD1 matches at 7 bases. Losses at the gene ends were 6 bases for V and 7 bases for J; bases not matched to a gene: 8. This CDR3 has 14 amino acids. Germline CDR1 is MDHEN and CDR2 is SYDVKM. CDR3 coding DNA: TGTGCCAGCAGGTCGGACAGGTCGGCTGAAAAACTGTTTTTT. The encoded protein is CASRSDRSAEKLFF.

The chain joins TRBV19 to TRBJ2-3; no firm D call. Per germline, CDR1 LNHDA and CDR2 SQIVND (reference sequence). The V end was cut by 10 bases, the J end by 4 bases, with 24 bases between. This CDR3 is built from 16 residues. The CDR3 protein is CATDLGRPTRPDTQYF. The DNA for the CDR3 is TGTGCCACTGACCTGGGAAGGCCGACCAGACCAGATACGCAGTATTTT. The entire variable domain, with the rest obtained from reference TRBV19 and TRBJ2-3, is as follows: DGGITQSPKYLFRKEGQNVTLSCEQNLNHDAMYWYRQDPGQGLRLIYYSQIVNDFQKGDIAEGYSVSREKKESFPLTVTSAQKNPTAFYLCATDLGRPTRPDTQYFGPGTRLTVL.

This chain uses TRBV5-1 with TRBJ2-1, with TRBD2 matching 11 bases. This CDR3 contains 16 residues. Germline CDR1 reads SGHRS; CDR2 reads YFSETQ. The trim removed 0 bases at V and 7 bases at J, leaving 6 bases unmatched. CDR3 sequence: CASSLASSGGQNEQFF. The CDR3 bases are TGCGCCAGCAGCTTGGCATCTAGCGGGGGGCAGAATGAGCAGTTCTTC.

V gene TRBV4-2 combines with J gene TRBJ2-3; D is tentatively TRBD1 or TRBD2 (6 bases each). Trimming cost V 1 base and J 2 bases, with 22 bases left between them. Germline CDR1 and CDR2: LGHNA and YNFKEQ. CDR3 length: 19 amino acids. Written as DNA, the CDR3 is TGTGCCAGCAGCCAAGTTAAGGTACTAAGGCGGGGACACACAGATACGCAGTATTTT. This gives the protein CASSQVKVLRRGHTDTQYF.

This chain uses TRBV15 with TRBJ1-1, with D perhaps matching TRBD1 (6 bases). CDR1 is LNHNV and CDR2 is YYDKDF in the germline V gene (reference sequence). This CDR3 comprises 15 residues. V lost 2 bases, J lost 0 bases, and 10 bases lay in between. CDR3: CATSRTGSLNTEAFF. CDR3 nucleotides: TGTGCCACCAGCAGAACAGGGTCCTTGAACACTGAAGCTTTCTTT.

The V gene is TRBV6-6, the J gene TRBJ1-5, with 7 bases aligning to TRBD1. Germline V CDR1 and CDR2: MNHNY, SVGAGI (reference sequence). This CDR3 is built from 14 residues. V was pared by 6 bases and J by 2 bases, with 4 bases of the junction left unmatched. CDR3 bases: TGTGCCAGCAGCCCAACAGGGGGCAATCAGCCCCAGCATTTT. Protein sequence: CASSPTGGNQPQHF.

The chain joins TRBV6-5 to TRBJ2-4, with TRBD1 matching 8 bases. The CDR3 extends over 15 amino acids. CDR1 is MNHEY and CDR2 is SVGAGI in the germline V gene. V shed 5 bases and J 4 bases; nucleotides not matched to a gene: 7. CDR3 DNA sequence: TGTGCCAGCAGTACCTCCGGGACAGGAAAAAACATTCAGTACTTC. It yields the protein CASSTSGTGKNIQYF.

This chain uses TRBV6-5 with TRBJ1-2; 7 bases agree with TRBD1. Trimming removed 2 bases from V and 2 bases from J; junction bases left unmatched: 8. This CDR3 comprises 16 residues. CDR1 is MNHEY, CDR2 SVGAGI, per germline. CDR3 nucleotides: TGTGCCAGCAGTTACGTGGGACAGCAAACAAACTATGGCTACACCTTC. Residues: CASSYVGQQTNYGYTF.

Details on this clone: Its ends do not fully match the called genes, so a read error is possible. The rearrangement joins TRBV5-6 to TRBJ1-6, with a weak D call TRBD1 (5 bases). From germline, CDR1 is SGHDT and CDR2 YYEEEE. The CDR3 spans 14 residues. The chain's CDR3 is CASRLARENSPLHF. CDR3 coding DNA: TGTGCCAGCAGGTTGGCCAGGGAGAATTCACCCCTCCACTTT.

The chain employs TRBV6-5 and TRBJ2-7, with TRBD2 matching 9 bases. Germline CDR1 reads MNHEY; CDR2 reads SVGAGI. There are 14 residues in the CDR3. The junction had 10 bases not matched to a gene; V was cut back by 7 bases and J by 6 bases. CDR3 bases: TGTGCCAGCACCCCCCCGGGACTAGCAGTCGAGCAGTACTTC. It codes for CASTPPGLAVEQYF.

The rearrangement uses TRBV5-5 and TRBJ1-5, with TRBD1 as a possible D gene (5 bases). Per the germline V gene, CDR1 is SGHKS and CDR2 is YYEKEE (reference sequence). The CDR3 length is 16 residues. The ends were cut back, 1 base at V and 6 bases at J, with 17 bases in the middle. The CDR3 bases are TGTGCCAGCAGCTTGACCTGGTCTGGGACTTTTCAGCCCCAGCATTTT. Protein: CASSLTWSGTFQPQHF.

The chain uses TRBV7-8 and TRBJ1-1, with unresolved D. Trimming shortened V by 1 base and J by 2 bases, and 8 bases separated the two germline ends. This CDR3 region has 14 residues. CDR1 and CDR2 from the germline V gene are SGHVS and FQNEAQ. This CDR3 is CASSLGGTNTEAFF. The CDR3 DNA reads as TGTGCCAGCAGCTTAGGCGGTACCAACACTGAAGCTTTCTTT.